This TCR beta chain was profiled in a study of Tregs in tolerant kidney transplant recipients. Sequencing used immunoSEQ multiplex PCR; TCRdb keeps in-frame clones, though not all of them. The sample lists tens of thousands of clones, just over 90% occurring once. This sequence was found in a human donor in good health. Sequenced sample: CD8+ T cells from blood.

The CDR3 sequence: CASSSPWREGAHEQYF. The CDR3 DNA follows: TGCGCCAGCAGTTCCCCCTGGCGGGAGGGAGCCCACGAGCAGTACTTC. The V and J genes are TRBV23-1 and TRBJ2-5; 9 bases are a match to TRBD2. Gene TRBJ2-7 matches the end of the DNA better, so the J call may be wrong. Being an ORF, TRBV23-1 has a function that is uncertain. The CDR3 is 16 amino acids.